The 14 T cell receptor beta chains below all came from one sample that was sequenced in a study of blood T cell repertoires in COVID-19. Produced via immunoSEQ multiplex PCR; TCRdb's table is partial and in-frame only. Of tens of thousands of clones in the sample, roughly 88% were seen once. Sequencing used peripheral blood. The receptors come from a woman of 80 years or more with COVID-19, enrolled during active disease.

The rearrangement links TRBV7-2 to TRBJ2-7; D is ambiguous. Germline CDR1 is SGHTA and CDR2 is FQGNSA. The CDR3 spans 13 residues. The ends were cut back, 1 base at V and 9 bases at J, with 13 bases in the middle. The CDR3 here is CASSLERFSGQYF. For the CDR3, the DNA is TGTGCCAGCAGCTTAGAACGGTTCTCCGGGCAGTACTTC.

The genes are TRBV6-2 or TRBV6-3 and TRBJ1-5; D unclear. The CDR3 covers 14 residues. The V gene's germline CDR1 is MNHEY and CDR2 SVGEGT. V was pared by 0 bases and J by 9 bases, with 12 bases between. CDR3 amino acids: CASSYSLTDGPQHF. CDR3 sequence (DNA): TGTGCCAGCAGTTACTCCCTAACAGATGGGCCCCAGCATTTT.

The V call is TRBV19, the J call TRBJ1-2; D not resolved. The V and J ends lost 5 bases and 4 bases respectively, with 14 bases between them. Germline V lookup: CDR1 LNHDA, CDR2 SQIVND (reference sequence). CDR3 length: 14 amino acids. The CDR3 bases are TGTGCCAGTAGTCCCTCTAGGATTTTCTATGGCTACACCTTC. Its translation is CASSPSRIFYGYTF. Full variable domain (missing parts from reference TRBV19 and TRBJ1-2): DGGITQSPKYLFRKEGQNVTLSCEQNLNHDAMYWYRQDPGQGLRLIYYSQIVNDFQKGDIAEGYSVSREKKESFPLTVTSAQKNPTAFYLCASSPSRIFYGYTFGSGTRLTVV.

The chain joins TRBV4-3 to TRBJ1-6; 11 bases line up with TRBD1. CDR1 and CDR2 (germline): LGHNA, YSLEER. V was clipped by 0 bases and J by 10 bases; unmatched bases: 5. The CDR3 loop spans 16 amino acids. The DNA of the CDR3 is TGCGCCAGCAGCCAAGACCCGGGACAGGGGGGATCACCCCTCCACTTT. This translates into CASSQDPGQGGSPLHF.

The J gene is TRBJ1-5, the V gene TRBV18; 7 bases agree with TRBD1. The trim removed 6 bases at V and 6 bases at J, leaving 5 bases unmatched. This CDR3 comprises 13 residues. Germline CDR1 reads KGHSH; CDR2 reads LQKENI. The CDR3: CASSETGSQPQHF. Written as DNA, the CDR3 is TGTGCCAGCTCCGAGACAGGGAGTCAGCCCCAGCATTTT.

The chain uses TRBV5-1 and TRBJ2-1, with 7 bases lining up with TRBD1. Germline V gene data show CDR1 as SGHRS and CDR2 as YFSETQ. This CDR3 comprises 14 residues. The V and J ends lost 4 bases and 7 bases, in that order; junction bases with no gene match: 8. CDR3 bases: TGCGCCAGCAGCGTGACAGGGAGTTCGAATGAGCAGTTCTTC. Encoded protein: CASSVTGSSNEQFF.

V gene TRBV5-1 combines with J gene TRBJ2-3; 7 bases line up with TRBD2. Losses at the gene ends were 0 bases for V and 4 bases for J; bases not matched to a gene: 8. This CDR3 has 16 residues. Germline loops: CDR1 SGHRS, CDR2 YFSETQ. The CDR3 sequence: CASSLGLAGVSDTQYF. For the CDR3, the DNA is TGCGCCAGCAGCTTGGGACTAGCTGGGGTGTCAGATACGCAGTATTTT.

The V and J genes are TRBV7-8 and TRBJ2-7, with 8 bases identical to TRBD2. V gave up 0 bases and J gave up 3 bases; unmatched junction bases: 7. CDR1 SGHVS and CDR2 FQNEAQ come from the germline V gene. The CDR3 covers 16 residues. The CDR3 DNA follows: TGTGCCAGCAGCTTAGCGGGAGGGGGGACTAGCTACGAGCAGTACTTC. This sequence encodes CASSLAGGGTSYEQYF.

The rearrangement joins TRBV29-1 to TRBJ2-1; 8 bases match TRBD1. CDR1 and CDR2 from the germline V gene are SQVTM and ANQGSEA. The CDR3 runs to 16 residues. V lost 4 bases, J lost 0 bases, and 8 bases stayed unmatched. The CDR3 reads CSVGTFTGGSYNEQFF. In nucleotides, the CDR3 is TGCAGCGTTGGTACCTTCACAGGGGGCTCCTACAATGAGCAGTTCTTC.

The chain carries TRBV6-5 and TRBJ1-1, with D unresolved. From germline, CDR1 is MNHEY and CDR2 SVGAGI. The CDR3 sequence is 14 residues long. Trimming left V 6 bases short and J 1 base short, with 12 bases between. The CDR3 here is CASRPTGRNTEAFF. The CDR3 nucleotides are TGTGCCAGCAGACCTACGGGGAGGAACACTGAAGCTTTCTTT.

V gene TRBV28 combines with J gene TRBJ1-5; D possibly corresponds to TRBD1 (6 bases). V was shortened by 5 bases and J by 3 bases, with 11 bases between the two germline ends. Germline values: CDR1 MDHEN, CDR2 SYDVKM. The CDR3 is made up of 14 amino acids. DNA for the CDR3: TGTGCCAGCAGTCGGAGACAGGCCAATCAGCCCCAGCATTTT. Its protein is CASSRRQANQPQHF.

The chain combines TRBV5-4 with TRBJ2-5; perhaps TRBD2 as D (6 bases). V was trimmed by 2 bases and J by 4 bases, leaving 18 bases between them. CDR1 and CDR2 (germline): SGHNT, YYREEE (reference sequence). The CDR3 contains 16 residues. The CDR3, as DNA: TGTGCCAGCAGCTTCTCTTGGAGGGGTGGGAGAGAGACCCAGTACTTC. Amino acid sequence: CASSFSWRGGRETQYF.

V gene TRBV6-6 combines with J gene TRBJ1-3; 10 positions match TRBD1. CDR1 MNHNY and CDR2 SVGAGI come from the germline V gene (reference sequence). With V trimmed by 6 bases and J by 6 bases, 5 bases remained unmatched. The CDR3 loop spans 14 amino acids. CDR3 region: CASRRTGGENTIYF. CDR3 nucleotide sequence: TGTGCCAGCAGACGGACAGGGGGAGAAAACACCATATATTTT.

CDR3 coding DNA: TGTGCGCGGGGAATAACAGGAGGGCAGCCCCAGCATTTT. Translating gives CARGITGGQPQHF. This sequence joins TRBV7-2 and TRBJ1-5, with a tentative D call TRBD1 (5 bases). Germline lookup yields CDR1 SGHTA and CDR2 FQGNSA. CDR3 length: 13 amino acids.